Each of the 24 T cell receptor beta chains below was sequenced from the same sample in a study of CXCR3-negative and CXCR3-positive naive CD8 T cells. These receptors have no identified antigens. The study, taken as a whole, reports: Comparison of naive cells showed more hydrophobic TRB CDR3s in CXCR3-positive than in CXCR3-negative naive cells.

Libraries of TRB cDNA were made by 5' RACE and carried UMIs. From the 5' RACE reads, TCRdb lists one entry per CDR3 protein and no DNA. The sample totals over 95,000 distinct CDR3 sequences. Material: naive CXCR3+ CD8+ T cells from blood. Subset given: CD45RO-CCR7+CD27+CD95- naive CD8+ T cells expressing CXCR3 (TNR3+). The receptors here all came from a human donor in good health. Some clones in this sample may be carry-over from other donors' samples.

This chain joins TRBV12-3 or TRBV12-4 and TRBJ2-2. CDR3 length equals 13 residues. CDR3 sequence reads: CASSPTPTGELFF.

This sequence joins TRBV3-1 and TRBJ2-5; TCRdb names TRBD2, which stays unverified in the absence of DNA. The length of the CDR3 is 15 residues. Per germline, CDR1 LGHDT and CDR2 YNNKEL (reference sequence). CDR3 protein: CASRNIRASRETQYF.

The chain has TRBV29-1 and TRBJ2-7. The CDR3 runs 13 residues. Germline CDR1 reads SQVTM; CDR2 reads ANQGSEA. The CDR3: CSVGFRGLYEQYF.

The chain is built from TRBV27 and TRBJ1-1; TCRdb calls TRBD1, which cannot be checked without DNA. In germline, CDR1 is MNHEY, CDR2 SMNVEV (reference sequence). This CDR3 is 13 amino acids long. This CDR3 reads CASGLGGITEAFF.

The V call is TRBV7-9, the J call TRBJ2-2. The CDR3 length is 15 residues. Germline V gene lookup returns CDR1 SEHNR and CDR2 FQNEAQ (reference sequence). This CDR3 is CASSLVVRRTGELFF.

The V gene is TRBV20-1, the J gene TRBJ2-7; TCRdb gives TRBD2 as the D gene, but with no DNA this cannot be confirmed. Germline V gene sequence: CDR1 DFQATT, CDR2 SNEGSKA (reference sequence). The CDR3 extends over 18 amino acids. This CDR3 reads CSARVPGTSNSLSYEQYF.

The chain carries TRBV7-2 and TRBJ2-1. CDR1 is SGHTA and CDR2 is FQGNSA in the germline V gene. The CDR3 has 15 amino acids. CDR3 loop: CASSLGGSPYNEQFF.

The chain uses TRBV29-1 and TRBJ1-2. Per germline, CDR1 SQVTM and CDR2 ANQGSEA. This CDR3 is 13 amino acids long. CDR3 region: CSVAPGGNYGYTF.

The chain uses TRBV7-9 and TRBJ2-7; TCRdb's D call of TRBD1 is untestable without DNA. This CDR3 contains 15 residues. Germline V gene lookup returns CDR1 SEHNR and CDR2 FQNEAQ (reference sequence). CDR3 protein: CASSPRDAGAYEQYF.

The CDR3 reads CATSNSANYGYTF. The rearrangement joins TRBV28 to TRBJ1-2. Germline CDR1 MDHEN, CDR2 SYDVKM. The CDR3 covers 13 residues.

V and J are TRBV29-1 and TRBJ1-1; there is no DNA to check the TCRdb D call of TRBD1. Germline CDR1 reads SQVTM; CDR2 reads ANQGSEA. CDR3 length: 18 amino acids. The CDR3: CSVGTDSLGLPVNTEAFF.

The gene calls are TRBV9 and TRBJ2-3; the D call of TRBD2 rests on TCRdb alone, since no DNA is present to check it. CDR3 length: 15 residues. CDR1 SGDLS and CDR2 YYNGEE come from the germline V gene. This chain's CDR3 is CASSAREGGTDTQYF. Variable domain in full (rest from reference TRBV9 and TRBJ2-3): DSGVTQTPKHLITATGQRVTLRCSPRSGDLSVYWYQQSLDQGLQFLIQYYNGEERAKGNILERFSAQQFPDLHSELNLSSLELGDSALYFCASSAREGGTDTQYFGPGTRLTVL.

V usage is TRBV27 and J usage is TRBJ1-5; TCRdb picks TRBD1, but there is no DNA to check that call. The CDR3 has 14 residues. The germline V gene has CDR1 MNHEY and CDR2 SMNVEV (reference sequence). CDR3 loop: CASSLFTGYQPQHF.

The V gene is TRBV12-3 or TRBV12-4, the J gene TRBJ2-1; the D call of TRBD2 rests on TCRdb alone, since no DNA is present to check it. This CDR3 comprises 14 residues. Here the CDR3 reads CASSFGLAEYEQFF.

CDR3 sequence: CASSPEGPGLVNNEQFF. This chain links TRBV4-2 with TRBJ2-1; there is no DNA to check the TCRdb D call of TRBD2. The CDR3 has 17 residues. CDR1 is LGHNA, CDR2 YNFKEQ, per germline.

The rearrangement joins TRBV5-1 to TRBJ1-3; there is no DNA to check the TCRdb D call of TRBD1. CDR1 is SGHRS and CDR2 is YFSETQ in the germline V gene. The CDR3 extends over 16 amino acids. The CDR3 loop is CASSLTGSVAGNTIYF.

V gene TRBV5-1 combines with J gene TRBJ1-1. The CDR3 loop spans 13 amino acids. The germline V gene encodes CDR1 SGHRS and CDR2 YFSETQ. The CDR3 sequence: CASSFDRNTEAFF.

The gene calls are TRBV29-1 and TRBJ1-1; as DNA is missing, the TRBD1 call by TCRdb cannot be tested. Per germline, CDR1 SQVTM and CDR2 ANQGSEA. The CDR3 sequence is 13 residues long. The CDR3 sequence: CSVPPVGQGEAFF. Drawing the rest from reference TRBV29-1 and TRBJ1-1, the complete variable domain is SAVISQKPSRDICQRGTSLTIQCQVDSQVTMMFWYRQQPGQSLTLIATANQGSEATYESGFVIDKFPISRPNLTFSTLTVSNMSPEDSSIYLCSVPPVGQGEAFFGQGTRLTVV.

This chain joins TRBV7-2 and TRBJ2-2; the D call of TRBD1 rests on TCRdb alone, since no DNA is present to check it. The CDR3 loop spans 17 amino acids. CDR1 and CDR2 from the germline V gene are SGHTA and FQGNSA. CDR3 sequence: CASSSTPGQLNTGELFF.

The chain employs TRBV5-6 and TRBJ2-1; the D call from TCRdb, TRBD1, cannot be confirmed without DNA. The CDR3 sequence is 15 residues long. Looked up from germline, CDR1 is SGHDT and CDR2 is YYEEEE. The CDR3: CASRTGTGGYNEQFF.

This rearrangement joins TRBV12-3 or TRBV12-4 to TRBJ2-3; TCRdb indicates TRBD1, and absent DNA this call remains unverified. This CDR3 is built from 17 residues. The CDR3 sequence is CASSRANRDARTDTQYF.

The V and J genes are TRBV5-1 and TRBJ2-7; no DNA is available, so the TRBD1 call from TCRdb remains unchecked. CDR1 SGHRS and CDR2 YFSETQ come from the germline V gene. The CDR3 length is 15 residues. The CDR3 region is CASSLTGTGHYEQYF.

The rearrangement joins TRBV28 to TRBJ1-1; the D call of TRBD1 rests on TCRdb alone, since no DNA is present to check it. Germline V CDR1 and CDR2: MDHEN, SYDVKM. This CDR3 has 14 amino acids. This CDR3 reads CASSRTGAWAEAFF.

The genes are TRBV27 and TRBJ2-1; TCRdb outputs TRBD1, but without DNA this stays unchecked. The CDR3 extends over 14 amino acids. CDR1 MNHEY and CDR2 SMNVEV come from the germline V gene (reference sequence). CDR3 residues: CASSRAGLYNEQFF.